These 9 T cell receptor beta chains were sequenced from one sample in a study of T cell responses to AZD1222 COVID-19 vaccine. Clones were sequenced by immunoSEQ multiplex PCR, and TCRdb holds only the in-frame ones, with some missing. This sample has about 120,000 clones, with roughly 91% found just once. Source: peripheral blood, taken 28 days after the second AZD1222 dose. The receptor source for this set is an adult who received the AZD1222 COVID-19 vaccine.

A single count supports this clone. J is TRBJ2-7 and V is TRBV28; TRBD1 or TRBD2 may be the D gene (5 bases each). V was clipped by 6 bases and J by 0 bases, with 18 bases between them. The CDR3 consists of 16 residues. Germline V gives CDR1 MDHEN, CDR2 SYDVKM. CDR3 DNA: TGTGCCAGCAGCTGGGGCCCGGGGCGAGGCTCCTACGAGCAGTACTTC. Protein: CASSWGPGRGSYEQYF.

As for this clone: This CDR3 is also generated by other DNA sequences in the sample. The rearrangement links TRBV9 to TRBJ2-6; D call uncertain. V was trimmed by 1 base and J by 1 base, leaving 0 bases between them. CDR1 and CDR2 from the germline V gene are SGDLS and YYNGEE. The CDR3 is 13 residues long. The CDR3 DNA is TGTGCCAGCAGCGTATCTGGGGCCAACGTCCTGACTTTC. Its translation: CASSVSGANVLTF.

The V call is TRBV19, the J call TRBJ2-7; TRBD1 matches 8 bases. Germline CDR1 LNHDA, CDR2 SQIVND (reference sequence). V dropped 7 bases and J dropped 3; count of bases not matched to a gene: 14. CDR3 length: 16 residues. The CDR3 sequence: CASTPGWGQEYYEQYF. The CDR3 DNA is TGTGCCAGTACCCCGGGGTGGGGACAGGAGTACTACGAGCAGTACTTC. Drawing the rest from reference TRBV19 and TRBJ2-7, the complete variable domain is DGGITQSPKYLFRKEGQNVTLSCEQNLNHDAMYWYRQDPGQGLRLIYYSQIVNDFQKGDIAEGYSVSREKKESFPLTVTSAQKNPTAFYLCASTPGWGQEYYEQYFGPGTRLTVT.

The V and J genes are TRBV2 and TRBJ2-5; TRBD1 matches 9 bases. The germline CDR1 and CDR2 sequences are SNHLY and FYNNEI. This CDR3 has 16 amino acids. The junction had 12 bases not matched to a gene; V was cut back by 3 bases and J by 7 bases. The CDR3 DNA sequence: TGTGCCAGCAGTGAGAGGGGGACAGGGCTTGCTGGGACCCAGTACTTC. It codes for CASSERGTGLAGTQYF. Full variable domain (rest looked up from reference TRBV2 and TRBJ2-5): EPEVTQTPSHQVTQMGQEVILRCVPISNHLYFYWYRQILGQKVEFLVSFYNNEISEKSEIFDDQFSVERPDGSNFTLKIRSTKLEDSAMYFCASSERGTGLAGTQYFGPGTRLLVL.

The chain employs TRBV27 and TRBJ1-1; 8 bases match TRBD1. Germline CDR1 is MNHEY and CDR2 is SMNVEV (reference sequence). CDR3 length equals 15 residues. With V trimmed by 6 bases and J by 1 base, 7 bases remained unmatched. CDR3 in amino acids: CASRRNRGGNTEAFF. The DNA for the CDR3 is TGTGCCAGCAGACGGAACAGGGGGGGGAACACTGAAGCTTTCTTT.

V usage is TRBV6-1 and J usage is TRBJ2-1; no definite D call. The CDR3 is 10 residues long. Trimming took off 3 bases at V and 10 bases at J, with 4 bases between the two ends. Germline CDR1 and CDR2: MNHNS and SASEGT. The CDR3 bases are TGTGCCAGCAGTGAGACCGAGCAGTTCTTC. Its protein is CASSETEQFF.

The rearrangement uses TRBV2 and TRBJ2-5; weak D call: TRBD2 (6 bases). The CDR3 runs 10 residues. Germline CDR1 SNHLY, CDR2 FYNNEI. Trimming shortened V by 5 bases and J by 13 bases, and 11 bases separated the two germline ends. DNA for the CDR3: TGTGCCAGCAGTCCGGGACTGACGTACTTC. This translates into CASSPGLTYF.

The chain links TRBV30 to TRBJ2-3; TRBD2 matches 8 bases. The J segment lost 4 bases and the V segment lost 8 bases, leaving 11 bases of the junction unmatched. The germline V gene encodes CDR1 GTSNPN and CDR2 SVGIG (reference sequence). The CDR3 is 14 residues long. This CDR3 is CAGGLSGRPDTQYF. CDR3 DNA sequence: TGTGCCGGAGGACTAAGCGGGAGACCAGATACGCAGTATTTT.

This clone was seen only once. The chain joins TRBV29-1 to TRBJ2-5; 8 bases map to TRBD2. The CDR3 consists of 16 residues. Trimming removed 4 bases from V and 5 bases from J; junction bases left unmatched: 15. Germline CDR1 is SQVTM and CDR2 is ANQGSEA. The CDR3 DNA follows: TGCAGCGTTGGAGGCGGGCGGGGGGCGGCTTGGGAGACCCAGTACTTC. Protein: CSVGGGRGAAWETQYF. The full variable domain, its missing parts supplied by reference TRBV29-1 and TRBJ2-5, is SAVISQKPSRDICQRGTSLTIQCQVDSQVTMMFWYRQQPGQSLTLIATANQGSEATYESGFVIDKFPISRPNLTFSTLTVSNMSPEDSSIYLCSVGGGRGAAWETQYFGPGTRLLVL.